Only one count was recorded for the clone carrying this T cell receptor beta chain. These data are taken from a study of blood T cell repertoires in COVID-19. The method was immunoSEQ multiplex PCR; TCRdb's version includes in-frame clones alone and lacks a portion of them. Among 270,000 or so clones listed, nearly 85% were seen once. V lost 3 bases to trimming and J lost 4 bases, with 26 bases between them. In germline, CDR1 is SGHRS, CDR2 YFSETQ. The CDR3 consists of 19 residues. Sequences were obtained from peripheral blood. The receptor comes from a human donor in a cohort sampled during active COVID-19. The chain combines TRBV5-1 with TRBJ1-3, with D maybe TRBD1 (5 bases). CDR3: CASSWGSGGRKVGGNTIYF. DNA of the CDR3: TGCGCCAGCAGCTGGGGCTCCGGGGGACGAAAAGTCGGGGGAAACACCATATATTTT.